These 10 T cell receptor beta chains were sequenced from one sample in a study of control samples from healthy donors and cancer patients. This table comes from immunoSEQ multiplex PCR, and its TCRdb copy is limited to in-frame clones, with some not included. The table lists 75,000 to 95,000 clones, 90% to 95% of them singletons. Sequenced: blood. Every receptor here comes from a woman aged 25 to 39 in good health.

In its sample, this clone was seen once. CDR3 sequence (DNA): TGTGCCTTGTCGGACAGGGGGTTTACTGAAGCTTTCTTT. This translates into CALSDRGFTEAFF. The rearrangement uses TRBV30 and TRBJ1-1; 10 bases line up with TRBD1. V gave up 7 bases and J gave up 5 bases; unmatched junction bases: 7. The CDR3 consists of 13 residues. The germline V gene encodes CDR1 GTSNPN and CDR2 SVGIG (reference sequence).

V usage is TRBV19 and J usage is TRBJ2-6, with D perhaps matching TRBD2 (5 bases). With 1 base removed from V and 4 bases from J, the gap between germline ends came to 8 bases. Germline lookup yields CDR1 LNHDA and CDR2 SQIVND (reference sequence). The CDR3 is made up of 15 amino acids. The CDR3 loop is CASSIVRVGANVLTF. The CDR3 DNA reads TGTGCCAGTAGTATAGTGAGGGTCGGGGCCAACGTCCTGACTTTC.

V usage is TRBV18 and J usage is TRBJ2-5; 10 bases align to TRBD1. J gave up 4 bases and V 5 bases, and 7 bases lay outside the gene matches. This CDR3 is built from 15 residues. Germline-derived CDR1 and CDR2 are KGHSH and LQKENI. In DNA, the CDR3 is TGTGCCAGCTCAGACGGACAGGGGGTAGGAGAGACCCAGTACTTC. This encodes CASSDGQGVGETQYF.

This chain connects TRBV6-5 to TRBJ1-1; tentative D call: TRBD1 (6 bases). The germline gives CDR1 MNHEY, CDR2 SVGAGI. The CDR3 length is 15 residues. Trimming shortened V by 3 bases and J by 1 base, and 12 bases separated the two germline ends. This CDR3 reads CASSYRGVPNTEAFF. The DNA for the CDR3 is TGTGCCAGCAGTTATAGGGGGGTACCGAACACTGAAGCTTTCTTT.

J is TRBJ2-2 and V is TRBV7-7; 9 positions match TRBD2. Germline V gene data show CDR1 as SSHAT and CDR2 as FNYEAQ (reference sequence). The CDR3 totals 15 residues. Here the CDR3 reads CASAVAGEYTGELFF. The DNA for the CDR3 is TGTGCTAGCGCCGTAGCGGGGGAATACACCGGGGAGCTGTTTTTT.

The chain couples TRBV18 to TRBJ1-4; the D gene is possibly TRBD1 (5 bases). In germline, CDR1 is KGHSH, CDR2 LQKENI. V lost 0 bases and J 6 bases, leaving 11 bases between the germline ends. This CDR3 is 15 amino acids long. The CDR3 spells CASSPPGERDEKLFF. The CDR3 DNA reads as TGTGCCAGCTCACCACCGGGGGAGCGGGATGAAAAACTGTTTTTT.

The J gene is TRBJ2-1, the V gene TRBV29-1; 16 nucleotides align to TRBD2. The CDR3 is made up of 17 amino acids. The trim removed 7 bases at V and 4 bases at J, leaving 10 bases unmatched. Germline CDR1 and CDR2: SQVTM and ANQGSEA. This chain's CDR3 is CSAPGTSGGAIYNEQFF. CDR3 sequence (DNA): TGCAGCGCCCCCGGGACTAGCGGGGGGGCCATTTACAATGAGCAGTTCTTC.

The chain is built from TRBV9 and TRBJ2-6, with D tentatively TRBD1 or TRBD2 (5 bases each). Germline V lookup: CDR1 SGDLS, CDR2 YYNGEE. V shed 0 bases and J shed 3 bases, with 7 bases lying between them. CDR3 length equals 15 residues. This CDR3 is CASSVGGVGANVLTF. The CDR3 DNA reads as TGTGCCAGCAGCGTAGGAGGGGTTGGGGCCAACGTCCTGACTTTC.

This clone was seen a handful of times. This rearrangement joins TRBV7-9 to TRBJ2-7; possible D gene TRBD2, 5 bases. The V end was cut by 3 bases, the J end by 3 bases, with 12 bases between. CDR3 length: 14 residues. Germline V gives CDR1 SEHNR, CDR2 FQNEAQ (reference sequence). The CDR3 reads CASSFWGVNYEQYF. The CDR3 coding sequence is TGTGCCAGCAGCTTTTGGGGAGTTAACTACGAGCAGTACTTC.

The chain carries TRBV18 and TRBJ1-2, with D perhaps matching TRBD1 (5 bases). Trimming cost V 5 bases and J 4 bases, with 11 bases left between them. The CDR3 has 13 amino acids. The germline CDR1 and CDR2 sequences are KGHSH and LQKENI. In DNA form, the CDR3 reads TGTGCCAGCTCAATTCAGGGAGGCTATGGCTACACCTTC. Protein sequence: CASSIQGGYGYTF.